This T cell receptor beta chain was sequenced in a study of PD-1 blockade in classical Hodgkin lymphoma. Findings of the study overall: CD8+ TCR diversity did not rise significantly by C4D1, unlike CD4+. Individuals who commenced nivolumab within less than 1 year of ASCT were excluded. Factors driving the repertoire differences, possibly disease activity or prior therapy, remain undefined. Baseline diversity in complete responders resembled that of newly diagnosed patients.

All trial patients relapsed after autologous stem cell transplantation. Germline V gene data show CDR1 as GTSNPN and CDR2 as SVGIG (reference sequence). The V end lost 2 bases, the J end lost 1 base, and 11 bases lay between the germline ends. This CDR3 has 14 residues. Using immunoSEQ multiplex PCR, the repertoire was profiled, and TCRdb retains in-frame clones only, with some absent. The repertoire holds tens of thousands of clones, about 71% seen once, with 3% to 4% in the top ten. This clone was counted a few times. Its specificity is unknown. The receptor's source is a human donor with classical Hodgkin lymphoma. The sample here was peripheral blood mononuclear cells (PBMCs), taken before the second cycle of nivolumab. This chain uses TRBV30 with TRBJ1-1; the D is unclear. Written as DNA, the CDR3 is TGTGCCTGGAGTCACATAGGGTCGAACACTGAAGCTTTCTTT. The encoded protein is CAWSHIGSNTEAFF.